These 11 T cell receptor beta chains were sequenced from one sample in a study of T cells in Graves' hyperthyroidism and ophthalmopathy. RNA transcripts yielded amplified TCR beta CDR3 regions. TCR CDR3 regions were first amplified by RT-PCR with HTBI primers. A single record per CDR3 protein comes from TCRdb applying MiXCR to the multiplex PCR reads. The sample has roughly 400,000 distinct CDR3 sequences; 20% to 25% are singletons. Sequenced input: blood. The source is a man between 50 and 59 years old with Graves' hyperthyroidism.

This clonotype was seen ten or more times. The CDR3 DNA sequence: TGTGCCAGCAGCCTAATGGGGGGTCACTACGAGCAGTACTTC. It specifies CASSLMGGHYEQYF. This chain connects TRBV7-9 to TRBJ2-7; perhaps TRBD2 as D (6 bases). CDR3 length: 14 amino acids. Germline V gene data show CDR1 as SEHNR and CDR2 as FQNEAQ (reference sequence). V dropped 5 bases and J dropped 3 bases, with 14 bases sitting between them.

This chain links TRBV29-1 with TRBJ1-1; no clear D gene. The CDR3 runs 12 residues. Germline CDR1 reads SQVTM; CDR2 reads ANQGSEA. The germline V and J ends were trimmed by 1 base and 1 base, with 4 bases remaining between them. CDR3 sequence reads: CSVEGSNTEAFF. The CDR3 nucleotides read TGCAGCGTTGAAGGTTCGAACACTGAAGCTTTCTTT.

This clonotype was seen ten or more times. V and J are TRBV11-2 and TRBJ2-7; D may be TRBD1 (6 bases). Trimming removed 1 base from V and 0 bases from J, with 10 bases in between. This CDR3 contains 15 residues. Germline V lookup: CDR1 SGHAT, CDR2 FQNNGV. DNA of the CDR3: TGTGCCAGCAGCTTAGTCGACAGGAGCTCCTACGAGCAGTACTTC. Protein sequence: CASSLVDRSSYEQYF.

This clonotype was counted a few times. This rearrangement joins TRBV7-2 to TRBJ2-5; 8 bases agree with TRBD1. The CDR3 has 12 amino acids. Germline V gives CDR1 SGHTA, CDR2 FQGNSA. V lost 10 bases and J lost 5; bases outside the gene matches: 6. CDR3 sequence (DNA): TGTGCCATTCGGACAGGGATCGAGACCCAGTACTTC. Protein product: CAIRTGIETQYF.

CDR3 bases: TGTGCCAGCAGTTTAAGGGGTTTCGGTGGGGCCAACGTCCTGACTTTC. Translating it yields CASSLRGFGGANVLTF. The J gene is TRBJ2-6, the V gene TRBV27, with D perhaps TRBD1 (5 bases). Deletions cut 2 bases from V and 3 bases from J, with 11 bases between. This CDR3 has 16 residues. The germline gives CDR1 MNHEY, CDR2 SMNVEV (reference sequence).

This clonotype was found a few times. The chain recombines TRBV20-1 with TRBJ2-3; D call uncertain. There are 13 residues in the CDR3. Trimming removed 7 bases from V and 3 bases from J, with 14 bases in between. Germline loops: CDR1 DFQATT, CDR2 SNEGSKA (reference sequence). CDR3 coding DNA: TGCAGTGGGATGGAAGGAGCTACAGATACGCAGTATTTT. This encodes CSGMEGATDTQYF.

The chain employs TRBV7-9 and TRBJ2-3; D not certain. The CDR3 covers 12 residues. The V end was cut by 10 bases, the J end by 0 bases, with 8 bases between. The V gene's germline CDR1 is SEHNR and CDR2 FQNEAQ (reference sequence). CDR3 sequence reads: CAILSSTDTQYF. CDR3 bases: TGTGCCATACTCTCTAGCACAGATACGCAGTATTTT.

The chain has TRBV6-1 and TRBJ1-2, with D uncertain. This CDR3 is 13 amino acids long. CDR1 MNHNS and CDR2 SASEGT come from the germline V gene. Trimming pared 8 bases from V and 8 bases from J, leaving 18 bases between. CDR3 in amino acids: CASLARPPGGYTF. The CDR3 nucleotides read TGTGCCAGCCTGGCCCGACCGCCCGGCGGCTACACCTTC.

The chain combines TRBV7-3 with TRBJ2-1; 13 bases align to TRBD2. The V and J ends lost 0 bases and 3 bases, in that order; junction bases with no gene match: 11. Germline CDR1 reads SGHTA; CDR2 reads FQGTGA. The CDR3 loop spans 20 amino acids. DNA of the CDR3: TGTGCCAGCAGCTTAACGTTTACTAGCGGGAGGGCCGGGGGCTACAATGAGCAGTTCTTC. Amino acid sequence: CASSLTFTSGRAGGYNEQFF.

The sample holds a few counts of this clonotype. This rearrangement joins TRBV3-1 to TRBJ2-7, with a possible D match to TRBD2 (6 bases). The V end was cut by 1 base, the J end by 0 bases, with 10 bases between. CDR3 length equals 15 residues. Germline V gives CDR1 LGHDT, CDR2 YNNKEL (reference sequence). CDR3 loop: CASSQGVTSSYEQYF. The CDR3 bases are TGTGCCAGCAGCCAAGGAGTGACTAGCTCCTACGAGCAGTACTTC.

This clonotype was seen a few times. The chain carries TRBV6-1 and TRBJ2-7; 10 bases are a match to TRBD2. The CDR3 length is 14 residues. Trimming removed 6 bases from V and 6 bases from J; junction bases left unmatched: 8. CDR1 is MNHNS, CDR2 SASEGT, per germline. Here the CDR3 reads CASSPLAGEGEQYF. DNA for the CDR3: TGTGCCAGCAGCCCGCTAGCGGGAGAAGGCGAGCAGTACTTC.